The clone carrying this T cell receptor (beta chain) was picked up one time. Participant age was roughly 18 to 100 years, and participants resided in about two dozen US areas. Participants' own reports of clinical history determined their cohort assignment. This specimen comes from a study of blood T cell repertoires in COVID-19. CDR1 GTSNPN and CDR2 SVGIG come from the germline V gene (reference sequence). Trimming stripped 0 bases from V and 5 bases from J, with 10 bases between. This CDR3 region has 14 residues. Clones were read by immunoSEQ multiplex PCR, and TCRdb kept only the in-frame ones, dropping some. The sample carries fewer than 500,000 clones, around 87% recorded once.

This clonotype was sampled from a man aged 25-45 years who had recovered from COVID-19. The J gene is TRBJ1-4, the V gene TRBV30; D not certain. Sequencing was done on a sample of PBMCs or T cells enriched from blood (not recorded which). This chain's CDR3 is CAWSVETENEKLFF. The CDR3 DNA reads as TGTGCCTGGAGTGTGGAGACCGAGAATGAAAAACTGTTTTTT.